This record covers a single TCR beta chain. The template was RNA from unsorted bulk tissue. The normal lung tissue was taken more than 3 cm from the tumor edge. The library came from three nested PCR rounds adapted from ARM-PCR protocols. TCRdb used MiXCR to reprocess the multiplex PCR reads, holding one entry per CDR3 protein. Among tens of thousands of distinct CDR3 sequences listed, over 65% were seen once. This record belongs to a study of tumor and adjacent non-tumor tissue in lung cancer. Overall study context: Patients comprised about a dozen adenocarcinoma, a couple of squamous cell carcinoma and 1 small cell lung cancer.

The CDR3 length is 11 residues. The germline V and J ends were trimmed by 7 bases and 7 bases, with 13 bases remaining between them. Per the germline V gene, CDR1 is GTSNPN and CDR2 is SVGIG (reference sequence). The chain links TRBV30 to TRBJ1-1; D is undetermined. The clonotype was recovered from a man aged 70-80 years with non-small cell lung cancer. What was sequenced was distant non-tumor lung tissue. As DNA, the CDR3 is TGTGCCTCCCGGCTTAAACATGAAGCTTTCTTT. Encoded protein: CASRLKHEAFF.